These T cell receptor beta chains were read from a single sample in a study of blood T cell repertoires in COVID-19. Produced via immunoSEQ multiplex PCR; TCRdb's table is partial and in-frame only. Of around 160,000 clones in the sample, roughly 90% were seen once. Sequencing was done on a sample of peripheral blood. These receptors were collected from a human donor in a cohort sampled during active COVID-19. Both conserved end residues are part of each CDR3. The order of the fields is J gene, V gene, clone size, D gene, CDR3 protein, CDR3 DNA. A D gene is named only where the DNA matches it firmly. Rows may omit the clone size; those that give it use once, few, many or a size class.

>TRBJ1-5|TRBV2|.|TRBD1
CASSEGGTGSQPQHF
TGTGCCAGCAGTGAAGGGGGGACAGGGAGTCAGCCCCAGCATTTT
>TRBJ1-5|TRBV4-2|once|.
CASSPGGGGNQPQHF
TGTGCCAGCAGCCCGGGGGGAGGGGGCAATCAGCCCCAGCATTTT
>TRBJ2-4|TRBV19|.|.
CASSPRSIAKNIQYF
TGTGCCAGTAGCCCCCGGTCAATAGCCAAAAACATTCAGTACTTC
>TRBJ2-1|TRBV24-1|.|TRBD1
CATSDINRDRKNNEQFF
TGTGCCACCAGTGACATAAACCGGGACAGGAAAAACAATGAGCAGTTCTTC
>TRBJ1-3|TRBV28|.|.
CASSTKEISGNTIYF
TGTGCCAGCAGCACCAAAGAGATCTCTGGAAACACCATATATTTT
>TRBJ2-5|TRBV29-1|.|TRBD1
CSVAGTGGETQYF
TGCAGCGTGGCCGGGACAGGGGGAGAGACCCAGTACTTC
>TRBJ2-7|TRBV6-5|.|TRBD1
CASSYSGQSYEQYF
TGTGCCAGCAGTTACTCGGGACAGAGCTACGAGCAGTACTTC
>TRBJ2-1|TRBV21-1|.|.
CASSKRRGNEQFF
TGTGCCAGCAGCAAACGGCGGGGCAATGAGCAGTTCTTC
>TRBJ2-2|TRBV9|.|.
CASAWRGETGELFF
TGTGCCAGCGCGTGGAGAGGTGAGACCGGGGAGCTGTTTTTT
>TRBJ1-1|TRBV4-3|.|.
CASSRLRVVSTEAFF
TGCGCCAGCAGCCGGTTGAGGGTCGTTAGCACTGAAGCTTTCTTT
>TRBJ1-1|TRBV28|.|.
CASSFSVGHLISNTEAFF
TGTGCCAGCAGTTTTAGTGTGGGACATCTAATCTCGAACACTGAAGCTTTCTTT
>TRBJ1-4|TRBV7-6|.|.
CASSLDVFPTNEKLFF
TGTGCCAGCAGCTTAGATGTTTTCCCGACTAATGAAAAACTGTTTTTT
>TRBJ1-1|TRBV20-1|once|.
CSARGGTEAFF
TGCAGTGCTAGAGGGGGCACCGAAGCTTTCTTT
>TRBJ2-1|TRBV4-2|.|TRBD2
CASSQDHLAGDYEQFF
TGTGCCAGCAGCCAAGATCACCTAGCGGGAGACTATGAGCAGTTCTTC
>TRBJ2-7|TRBV29-1|.|.
CSVVGLGLEQYF
TGCAGCGTTGTGGGCCTGGGCCTCGAGCAGTACTTC
>TRBJ1-5|TRBV14|few|.
CASSQGTSPQHF
TGTGCCAGCAGCCAGGGCACGTCGCCCCAGCATTTT
>TRBJ2-5|TRBV19|.|TRBD1
CASSRDSQETQYF
TGTGCCAGTAGCCGGGACAGCCAAGAGACCCAGTACTTC
>TRBJ2-2|TRBV7-9|.|TRBD1
CASRDQGVLNTGELFF
TGTGCCAGCAGGGATCAGGGGGTACTGAACACCGGGGAGCTGTTTTTT
>TRBJ1-6|TRBV30|.|.
CAWRDKKFQISPLHF
TGTGCCTGGAGGGACAAAAAGTTTCAAATTTCACCCCTCCACTTT
>TRBJ1-2|TRBV27|.|.
CASSLGGVNYGYTF
TGTGCCAGCAGTTTAGGAGGGGTTAACTATGGCTACACCTTC
>TRBJ2-7|TRBV28|.|.
CASSWRHEQYF
TGTGCCAGCAGTTGGAGGCACGAGCAGTACTTC
>TRBJ1-5|TRBV28|once|.
CASSPPSSNQPQHF
TGTGCCAGCAGTCCACCGAGTAGCAATCAGCCCCAGCATTTT
>TRBJ1-5|TRBV28|.|TRBD1
CASSRTGGFSNQPQHF
TGTGCCAGCAGTCGGACAGGGGGCTTTAGCAATCAGCCCCAGCATTTT
>TRBJ1-2|TRBV28|.|.
CASSARDIVHRGYTF
TGTGCCAGCAGTGCCCGGGACATCGTTCACCGTGGCTACACCTTC
>TRBJ2-7|TRBV10-3|.|TRBD1
CAISATGGSLNYEQYF
TGTGCCATCAGTGCCACAGGGGGTAGTTTGAACTACGAGCAGTACTTC
>TRBJ2-3|TRBV2|.|TRBD2
CASSKLAGGSDTQYF
TGTGCCAGCAGCAAACTAGCGGGAGGGTCCGATACGCAGTATTTT
>TRBJ2-2|TRBV6-6|.|TRBD1
CASSLQGANTGELFF
TGTGCCAGCAGTCTACAGGGGGCGAACACCGGGGAGCTGTTTTTT
>TRBJ1-1|TRBV7-8|.|.
CASSSSWAQAFF
TGTGCCAGCAGCTCAAGTTGGGCCCAAGCTTTCTTT
>TRBJ2-7|TRBV6-1|.|.
CASSEGPLATLAYEQYF
TGTGCCAGCAGTGAAGGACCACTAGCAACTCTGGCCTACGAGCAGTACTTC